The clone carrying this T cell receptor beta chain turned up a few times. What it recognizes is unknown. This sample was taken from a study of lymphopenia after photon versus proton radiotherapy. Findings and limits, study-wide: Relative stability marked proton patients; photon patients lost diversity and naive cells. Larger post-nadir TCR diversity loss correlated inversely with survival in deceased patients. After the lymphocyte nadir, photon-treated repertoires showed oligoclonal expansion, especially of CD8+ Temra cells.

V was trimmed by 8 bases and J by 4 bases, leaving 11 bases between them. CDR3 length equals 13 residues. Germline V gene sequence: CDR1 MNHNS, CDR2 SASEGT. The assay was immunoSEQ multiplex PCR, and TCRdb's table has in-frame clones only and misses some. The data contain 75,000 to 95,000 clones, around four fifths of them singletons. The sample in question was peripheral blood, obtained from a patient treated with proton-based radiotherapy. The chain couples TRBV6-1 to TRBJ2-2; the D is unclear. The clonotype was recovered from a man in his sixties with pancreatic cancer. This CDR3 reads CASGLIVTGELFF. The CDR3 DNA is TGTGCCAGCGGCCTTATCGTCACCGGGGAGCTGTTTTTT.